These 21 T cell receptor beta chains were sequenced from one sample in a study of siplizumab effects on memory and regulatory T cells. The data were produced by immunoSEQ multiplex PCR, yet TCRdb's version contains in-frame clones alone and is incomplete. The table includes approximately 65,000 clones, roughly 85% detected once. The sequencing input was memory CD4+ T cells sorted from blood. These TCRs come from a human donor in good health.

The rearrangement links TRBV6-1 to TRBJ1-3; D ambiguous. Germline CDR1 MNHNS, CDR2 SASEGT. The CDR3 covers 14 residues. V was shortened by 4 bases and J by 4 bases, with 11 bases between the two germline ends. The CDR3 coding sequence is TGTGCCAGCAGTGGAGGGCTTTCCGGAAACACCATATATTTT. Amino acids: CASSGGLSGNTIYF.

The chain is built from TRBV29-1 and TRBJ1-1; D gene uncertain. Trimming removed 3 bases at V and 1 base at J, with 12 bases between. Germline V CDR1 and CDR2: SQVTM, ANQGSEA. CDR3 length: 14 residues. Written as DNA, the CDR3 is TGCAGCGTTGAGACCCCGGGCCGGAACACTGAAGCTTTCTTT. Protein: CSVETPGRNTEAFF.

This chain joins TRBV7-2 and TRBJ1-5, with 11 bases lining up with TRBD1. The V gene's germline CDR1 is SGHTA and CDR2 FQGNSA. This CDR3 has 14 residues. The junction had 3 bases not matched to a gene; V was cut back by 7 bases and J by 4 bases. This CDR3 is CASKGQGENQPQHF. CDR3 nucleotide sequence: TGTGCCAGCAAGGGACAGGGGGAAAATCAGCCCCAGCATTTT.

A note on this clone: One end of the junction fails to match germline, which may point to a read error. Written as DNA, the CDR3 is TGTGCCAGCAGTATGGGGGGGTCGACCTACAATGAGCAGTTCTTC. Protein: CASSMGGSTYNEQFF. The chain carries TRBV19 and TRBJ2-1, with 7 positions matching TRBD2. The CDR3 has 15 amino acids. Germline assignment: CDR1 LNHDA and CDR2 SQIVND (reference sequence).

The chain joins TRBV7-9 to TRBJ2-5; no clear D. The V end lost 3 bases, the J end lost 2 bases, and 10 bases lay between the germline ends. The germline gives CDR1 SEHNR, CDR2 FQNEAQ (reference sequence). This CDR3 contains 14 residues. CDR3 nucleotides: TGTGCCAGCAGCTTGCCGGTTGGACAAGAGACCCAGTACTTC. This gives the protein CASSLPVGQETQYF. The full variable domain, in which reference TRBV7-9 and TRBJ2-5 provide the parts outside the CDR3, is DTGVSQNPRHKITKRGQNVTFRCDPISEHNRLYWYRQTLGQGPEFLTYFQNEAQLEKSRLLSDRFSAERPKGSFSTLEIQRTEQGDSAMYLCASSLPVGQETQYFGPGTRLLVL.

The V call is TRBV28, the J call TRBJ1-2, with D tentatively TRBD1 (6 bases). V was shortened by 10 bases and J by 4 bases, with 13 bases between the two germline ends. The CDR3 runs 12 residues. CDR1 is MDHEN, CDR2 SYDVKM, per germline. CDR3 DNA: TGTGCCACTCAGGGGTTCGGCTATGGCTACACCTTC. It yields the protein CATQGFGYGYTF.

J is TRBJ1-2 and V is TRBV28, with 7 bases identical to TRBD1. This CDR3 contains 13 residues. The germline V gene has CDR1 MDHEN and CDR2 SYDVKM. V was clipped by 8 bases and J by 5 bases; unmatched bases: 8. The CDR3 sequence: CASHTQGPYGYTF. CDR3 coding DNA: TGTGCCAGCCATACACAGGGGCCGTATGGCTACACCTTC.

This chain uses TRBV29-1 with TRBJ2-7; tentative D call: TRBD1 (7 bases). Trimming cost V 5 bases and J 6 bases, with 17 bases left between them. The V gene's germline CDR1 is SQVTM and CDR2 ANQGSEA. The CDR3 sequence is 13 residues long. This CDR3 is CSVQLQGGGEQYF. In nucleotides, the CDR3 is TGCAGCGTTCAACTCCAGGGGGGAGGCGAGCAGTACTTC.

The chain joins TRBV7-2 to TRBJ2-5, with 7 bases fitting TRBD1. With V trimmed by 7 bases and J by 5 bases, 13 bases remained unmatched. Germline V lookup: CDR1 SGHTA, CDR2 FQGNSA. This CDR3 comprises 15 residues. In DNA form, the CDR3 reads TGTGCCAGCACCTCTGTCGCACAGGGGCGGGAGACCCAGTACTTC. Encoded protein: CASTSVAQGRETQYF.

The chain's CDR3 is CASSFSDRNTEAFF. DNA for the CDR3: TGTGCCAGCAGCTTTTCCGACAGAAACACTGAAGCTTTCTTT. The chain combines TRBV5-4 with TRBJ1-1; D may be TRBD1 (5 bases). The V gene's germline CDR1 is SGHNT and CDR2 YYREEE (reference sequence). The CDR3 length is 14 residues. Trimming stripped 2 bases from V and 2 bases from J, with 10 bases between.

This sequence joins TRBV4-3 and TRBJ2-7, with unresolved D. Germline lookup yields CDR1 LGHNA and CDR2 YSLEER. Trimming left V 2 bases short and J 2 bases short, with 16 bases between. There are 16 residues in the CDR3. In DNA, the CDR3 is TGCGCCAGCAGCCAATTACCGACTCCATCCCCCTACGAGCAGTACTTC. It translates to CASSQLPTPSPYEQYF.

This rearrangement joins TRBV5-1 to TRBJ2-1, with 7 bases fitting TRBD1. This CDR3 contains 15 residues. J lost 4 bases, V lost 2 bases, and 6 bases had no gene match. Germline-derived CDR1 and CDR2 are SGHRS and YFSETQ. CDR3 nucleotides: TGCGCCAGCAGCTTTGGGGGACAGCAATACAATGAGCAGTTCTTC. Translation gives CASSFGGQQYNEQFF.

This clone has just a few counts. The gene calls are TRBV30 and TRBJ1-1, with D possibly matching TRBD1 (6 bases). V was cut by 4 bases and J by 4 bases, with 13 bases left in between. CDR3 length: 13 amino acids. The germline gives CDR1 GTSNPN, CDR2 SVGIG (reference sequence). The CDR3 nucleotides read TGTGCCTGGAAGGGGCAGGGGACCACTGAAGCTTTCTTT. Its protein product is CAWKGQGTTEAFF.

The chain joins TRBV6-5 to TRBJ1-5, with a possible D match to TRBD1 (6 bases). CDR1 MNHEY and CDR2 SVGAGI come from the germline V gene. The CDR3 loop spans 14 amino acids. The V and J ends lost 4 bases and 5 bases respectively, with 12 bases between them. The CDR3 loop is CASSLAGAYQPQHF. The DNA of the CDR3 is TGTGCCAGCAGTTTAGCGGGGGCATATCAGCCCCAGCATTTT.

A few counts support this clone. The genes are TRBV28 and TRBJ2-2; no clear D gene. This CDR3 spans 16 amino acids. The V gene lost 6 bases and the J gene lost 0 bases, with 14 bases spanning the gap. The germline gives CDR1 MDHEN, CDR2 SYDVKM. The CDR3 region is CASRPPSDANTGELFF. CDR3 sequence (DNA): TGTGCCAGCAGGCCGCCCAGCGACGCGAACACCGGGGAGCTGTTTTTT.

This clone was counted a few times. This chain joins TRBV11-2 and TRBJ1-6, with D possibly TRBD1 on 5 matching bases. CDR1 SGHAT and CDR2 FQNNGV come from the germline V gene. V dropped 1 base and J dropped 0 bases, with 13 bases sitting between them. This CDR3 region has 18 residues. Here the CDR3 DNA reads TGTGCCAGCAGCTTAGGTGGAGGGGCGAGCTCCTATAATTCACCCCTCCACTTT. It codes for CASSLGGGASSYNSPLHF.

The V and J genes are TRBV10-3 and TRBJ1-2, with TRBD1 matching 8 bases. The trim removed 6 bases at V and 4 bases at J, leaving 4 bases unmatched. Germline lookup yields CDR1 ENHRY and CDR2 SYGVKD. The CDR3 covers 13 residues. This CDR3 reads CAIRDGTGYGYTF. CDR3 DNA: TGTGCCATCAGGGATGGGACAGGCTATGGCTACACCTTC.

The chain couples TRBV6-5 to TRBJ2-2, with D tentatively TRBD1 (5 bases). This CDR3 is 14 amino acids long. Germline V gene sequence: CDR1 MNHEY, CDR2 SVGAGI. With 6 bases removed from V and 7 bases from J, the gap between germline ends came to 15 bases. The CDR3 nucleotides read TGTGCCAGCAGCGTGACCAGGGATAGCGGGGAGCTGTTTTTT. Its translation: CASSVTRDSGELFF.

This clone was observed at least ten times. The J gene is TRBJ1-5, the V gene TRBV19, with a weak D call TRBD1 (6 bases). The CDR3 totals 14 residues. Germline V CDR1 and CDR2: LNHDA, SQIVND (reference sequence). Trimming took off 9 bases at V and 4 bases at J, with 16 bases between the two ends. CDR3 coding DNA: TGTGCCAGCTCAGTCCAACAGGGAAATCAGCCCCAGCATTTT. Protein sequence: CASSVQQGNQPQHF.

This clone occurred a few times. The chain uses TRBV4-3 and TRBJ1-1, with D unclear. CDR1 LGHNA and CDR2 YSLEER come from the germline V gene. This CDR3 has 13 residues. Trimming stripped 2 bases from V and 4 bases from J, with 8 bases between. As DNA, the CDR3 is TGCGCCAGCAGCCAAACACTGTCCACTGAAGCTTTCTTT. This codes for CASSQTLSTEAFF.

A few counts support this clone. The chain recombines TRBV5-6 with TRBJ2-7, with D unclear. Trimming pared 5 bases from V and 2 bases from J, leaving 11 bases between. The germline V gene encodes CDR1 SGHDT and CDR2 YYEEEE. There are 13 residues in the CDR3. The CDR3 loop reads CASRSLDPYEQYF. DNA for the CDR3: TGTGCCAGCAGGTCCCTTGATCCCTACGAGCAGTACTTC.